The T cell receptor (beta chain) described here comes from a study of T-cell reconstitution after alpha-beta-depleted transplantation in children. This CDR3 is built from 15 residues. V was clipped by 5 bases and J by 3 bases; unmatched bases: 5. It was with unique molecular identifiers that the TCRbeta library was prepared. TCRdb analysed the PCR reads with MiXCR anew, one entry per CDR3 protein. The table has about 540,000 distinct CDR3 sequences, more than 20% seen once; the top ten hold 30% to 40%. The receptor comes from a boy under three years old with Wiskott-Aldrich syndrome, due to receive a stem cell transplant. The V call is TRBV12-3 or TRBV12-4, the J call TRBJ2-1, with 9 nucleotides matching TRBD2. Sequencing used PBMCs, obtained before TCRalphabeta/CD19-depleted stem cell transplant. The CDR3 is CASSHTSGRYNEQFF. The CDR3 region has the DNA TGTGCCAGCAGTCACACTAGCGGGCGCTACAATGAGCAGTTCTTC.